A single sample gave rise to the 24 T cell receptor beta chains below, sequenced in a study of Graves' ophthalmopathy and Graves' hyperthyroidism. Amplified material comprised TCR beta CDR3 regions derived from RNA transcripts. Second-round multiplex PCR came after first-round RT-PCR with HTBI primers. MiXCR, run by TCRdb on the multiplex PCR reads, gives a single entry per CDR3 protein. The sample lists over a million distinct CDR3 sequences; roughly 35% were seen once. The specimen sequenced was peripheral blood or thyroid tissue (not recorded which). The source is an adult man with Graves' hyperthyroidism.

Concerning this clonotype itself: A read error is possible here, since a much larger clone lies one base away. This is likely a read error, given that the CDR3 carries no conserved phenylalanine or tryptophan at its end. In DNA, the CDR3 is TGTGCCAGCAGCTTAGGCGGGACAGGGCTTTCAGAGACCCAGTACCTC. This sequence encodes CASSLGGTGLSETQYL. The chain combines TRBV7-2 with TRBJ2-5, with 9 nucleotides matching TRBD1. Losses at the gene ends were 1 base for V and 4 bases for J; bases not matched to a gene: 7. CDR3 size: 16 residues. CDR1 and CDR2 (germline): SGHTA, FQGNSA.

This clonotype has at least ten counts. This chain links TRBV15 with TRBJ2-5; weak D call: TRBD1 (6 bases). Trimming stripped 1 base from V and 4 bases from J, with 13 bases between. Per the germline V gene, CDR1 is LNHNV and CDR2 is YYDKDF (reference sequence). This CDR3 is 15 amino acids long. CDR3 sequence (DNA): TGTGCCACCAGCAGAGCGGCAGGGGACGGAGAGACCCAGTACTTC. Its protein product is CATSRAAGDGETQYF.

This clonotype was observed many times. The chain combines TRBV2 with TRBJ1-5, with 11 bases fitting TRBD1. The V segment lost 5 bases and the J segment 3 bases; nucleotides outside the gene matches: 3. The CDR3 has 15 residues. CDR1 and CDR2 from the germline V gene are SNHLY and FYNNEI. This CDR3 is CASSLGQGDNQPQHF. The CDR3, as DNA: TGTGCCAGCAGTTTGGGACAGGGGGACAATCAGCCCCAGCATTTT.

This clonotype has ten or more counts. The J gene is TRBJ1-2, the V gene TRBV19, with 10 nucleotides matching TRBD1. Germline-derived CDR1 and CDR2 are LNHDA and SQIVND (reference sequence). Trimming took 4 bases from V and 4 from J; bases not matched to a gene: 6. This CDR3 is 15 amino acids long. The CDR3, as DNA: TGTGCCAGTAGTAAAGCGGGACAGGGGTCCTATGGCTACACCTTC. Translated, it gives CASSKAGQGSYGYTF.

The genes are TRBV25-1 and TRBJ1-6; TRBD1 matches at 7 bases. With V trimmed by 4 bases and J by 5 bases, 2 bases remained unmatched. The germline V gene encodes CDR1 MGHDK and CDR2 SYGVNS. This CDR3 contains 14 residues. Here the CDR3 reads CASSVGGHNSPLHF. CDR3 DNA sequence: TGTGCCAGCAGTGTAGGGGGCCATAATTCACCCCTCCACTTT.

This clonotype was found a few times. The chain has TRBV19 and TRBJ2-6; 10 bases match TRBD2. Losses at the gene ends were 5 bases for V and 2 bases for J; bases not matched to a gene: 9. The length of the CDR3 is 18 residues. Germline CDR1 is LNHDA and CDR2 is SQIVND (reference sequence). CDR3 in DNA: TGTGCCAGTAGTCTACGGACTAGCGGTTCCCCTGGGGCCAACGTCCTGACTTTC. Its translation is CASSLRTSGSPGANVLTF.

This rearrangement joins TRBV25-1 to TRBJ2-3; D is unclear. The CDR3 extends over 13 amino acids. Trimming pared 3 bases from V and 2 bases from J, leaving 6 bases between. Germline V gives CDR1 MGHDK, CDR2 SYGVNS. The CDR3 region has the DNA TGTGCCAGCAGTGAGGACCACACAGATACGCAGTATTTT. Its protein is CASSEDHTDTQYF.

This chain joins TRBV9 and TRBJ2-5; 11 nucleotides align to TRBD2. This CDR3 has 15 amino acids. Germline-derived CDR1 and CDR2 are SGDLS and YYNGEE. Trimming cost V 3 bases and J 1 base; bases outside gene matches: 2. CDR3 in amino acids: CASSAGLAVQETQYF. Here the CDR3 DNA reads TGTGCCAGCAGCGCGGGACTAGCGGTCCAAGAGACCCAGTACTTC.

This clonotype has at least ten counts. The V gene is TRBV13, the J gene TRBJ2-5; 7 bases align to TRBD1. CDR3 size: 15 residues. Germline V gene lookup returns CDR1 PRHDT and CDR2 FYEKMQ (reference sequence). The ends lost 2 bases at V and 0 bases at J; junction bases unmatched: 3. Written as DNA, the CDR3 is TGTGCCAGCAGCTTACTACAGGGGTACCAAGAGACCCAGTACTTC. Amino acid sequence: CASSLLQGYQETQYF.

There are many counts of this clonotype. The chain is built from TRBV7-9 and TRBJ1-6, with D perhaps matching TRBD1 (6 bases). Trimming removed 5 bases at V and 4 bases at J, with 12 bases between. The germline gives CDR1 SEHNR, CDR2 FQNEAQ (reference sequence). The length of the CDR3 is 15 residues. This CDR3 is CASSTYGQYNSPLHF. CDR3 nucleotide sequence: TGTGCCAGCAGCACTTACGGACAGTATAATTCACCCCTCCACTTT.

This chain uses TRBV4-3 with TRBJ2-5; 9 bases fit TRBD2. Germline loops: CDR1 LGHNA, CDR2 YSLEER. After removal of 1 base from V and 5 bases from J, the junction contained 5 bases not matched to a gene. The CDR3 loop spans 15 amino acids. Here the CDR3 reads CASSQVTSGYETQYF. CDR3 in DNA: TGCGCCAGCAGCCAAGTCACTAGCGGGTACGAGACCCAGTACTTC.

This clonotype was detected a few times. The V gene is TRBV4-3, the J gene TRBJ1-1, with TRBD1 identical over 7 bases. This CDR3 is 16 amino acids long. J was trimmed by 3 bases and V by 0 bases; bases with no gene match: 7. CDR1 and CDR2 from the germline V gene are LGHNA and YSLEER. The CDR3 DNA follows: TGCGCCAGCAGCCAAGATCTACCAGGGGGAGACACTGAAGCTTTCTTT. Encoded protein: CASSQDLPGGDTEAFF.

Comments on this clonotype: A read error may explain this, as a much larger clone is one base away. This chain's CDR3 is CDSGRRLNTEAFF. In DNA, the CDR3 is TGTGACAGCGGTCGTAGGCTTAACACTGAAGCTTTCTTT. The J gene is TRBJ1-1, the V gene TRBV9; D gene uncertain. Germline assignment: CDR1 SGDLS and CDR2 YYNGEE. The CDR3 totals 13 residues. The entire variable domain, with the rest obtained from reference TRBV9 and TRBJ1-1, is as follows: DSGVTQTPKHLITATGQRVTLRCSPRSGDLSVYWYQQSLDQGLQFLIQYYNGEERAKGNILERFSAQQFPDLHSELNLSSLELGDSALYFCDSGRRLNTEAFFGQGTRLTVV.

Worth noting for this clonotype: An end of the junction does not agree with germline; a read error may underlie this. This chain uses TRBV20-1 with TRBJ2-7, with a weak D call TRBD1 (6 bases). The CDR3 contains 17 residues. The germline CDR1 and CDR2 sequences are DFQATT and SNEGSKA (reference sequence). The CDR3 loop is CSASKPDGTIRSYEQNF. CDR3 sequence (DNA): TGCAGTGCCTCGAAACCTGACGGGACAATCCGCTCCTACGAGCAGAACTTC.

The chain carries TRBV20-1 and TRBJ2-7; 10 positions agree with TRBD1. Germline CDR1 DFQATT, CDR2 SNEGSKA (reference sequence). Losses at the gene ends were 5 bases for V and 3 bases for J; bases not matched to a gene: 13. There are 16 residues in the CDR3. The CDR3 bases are TGCAGTGCTCCTGGGACAGGGGACTTCTATGGCTACGAGCAGTACTTC. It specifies CSAPGTGDFYGYEQYF.

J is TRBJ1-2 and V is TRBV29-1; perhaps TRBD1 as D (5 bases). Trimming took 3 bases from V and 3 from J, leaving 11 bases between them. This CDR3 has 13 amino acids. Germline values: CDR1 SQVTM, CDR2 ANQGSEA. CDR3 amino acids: CSVDSDTYYGYTF. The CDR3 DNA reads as TGCAGCGTTGATTCGGACACCTACTATGGCTACACCTTC.

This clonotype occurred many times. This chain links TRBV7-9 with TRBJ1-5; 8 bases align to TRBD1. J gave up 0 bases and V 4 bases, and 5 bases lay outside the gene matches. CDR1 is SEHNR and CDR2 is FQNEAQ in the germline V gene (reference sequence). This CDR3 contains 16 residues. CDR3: CASSSGQGYSNQPQHF. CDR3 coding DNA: TGTGCCAGCAGCTCCGGACAGGGCTATAGCAATCAGCCCCAGCATTTT.

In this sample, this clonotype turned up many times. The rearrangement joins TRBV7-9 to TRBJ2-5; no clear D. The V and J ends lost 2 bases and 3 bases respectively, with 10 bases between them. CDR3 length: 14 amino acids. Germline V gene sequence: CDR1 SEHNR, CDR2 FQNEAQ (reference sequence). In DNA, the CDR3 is TGTGCCAGCAGCTTACACGGTGCCGAAGAGACCCAGTACTTC. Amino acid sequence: CASSLHGAEETQYF.

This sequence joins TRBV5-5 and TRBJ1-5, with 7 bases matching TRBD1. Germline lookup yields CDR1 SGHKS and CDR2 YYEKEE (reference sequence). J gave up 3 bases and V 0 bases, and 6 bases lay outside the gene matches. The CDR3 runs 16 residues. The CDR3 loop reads CASSLVTDRVNQPQHF. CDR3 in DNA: TGTGCCAGCAGCTTGGTAACCGACAGGGTCAATCAGCCCCAGCATTTT.

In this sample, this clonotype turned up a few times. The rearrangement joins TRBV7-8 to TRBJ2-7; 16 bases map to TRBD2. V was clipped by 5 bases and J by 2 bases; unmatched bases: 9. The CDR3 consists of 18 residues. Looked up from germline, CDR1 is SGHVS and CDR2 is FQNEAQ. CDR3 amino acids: CASSRAGLAGGTTYEQYF. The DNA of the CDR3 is TGTGCCAGCAGCCGGGCGGGACTAGCGGGGGGGACAACCTACGAGCAGTACTTC.

CDR3 sequence: CASSQDLALAGAETQYF. In DNA, the CDR3 is TGCGCCAGCAGCCAAGATCTGGCACTAGCGGGGGCAGAGACCCAGTACTTC. This chain uses TRBV4-3 with TRBJ2-5; 11 bases are a match to TRBD2. V trimming: 0 bases; J trimming: 4 bases; junction bases outside the gene matches: 7. Germline CDR1 LGHNA, CDR2 YSLEER. CDR3 size: 17 residues.

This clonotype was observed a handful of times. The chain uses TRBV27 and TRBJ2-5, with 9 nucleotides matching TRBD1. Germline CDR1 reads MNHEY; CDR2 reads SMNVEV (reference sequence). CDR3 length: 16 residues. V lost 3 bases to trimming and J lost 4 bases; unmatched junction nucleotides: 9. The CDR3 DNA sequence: TGTGCCAGCAGTTTTACCGGGACAGGGAGGACAGAGACCCAGTACTTC. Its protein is CASSFTGTGRTETQYF.

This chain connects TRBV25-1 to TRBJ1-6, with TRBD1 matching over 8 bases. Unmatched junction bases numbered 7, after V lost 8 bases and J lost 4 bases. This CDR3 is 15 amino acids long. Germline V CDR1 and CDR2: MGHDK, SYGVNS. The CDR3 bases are TGTGCCAGCGCCGGACAGGGTCCTTATAATTCACCCCTCCACTTT. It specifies CASAGQGPYNSPLHF.

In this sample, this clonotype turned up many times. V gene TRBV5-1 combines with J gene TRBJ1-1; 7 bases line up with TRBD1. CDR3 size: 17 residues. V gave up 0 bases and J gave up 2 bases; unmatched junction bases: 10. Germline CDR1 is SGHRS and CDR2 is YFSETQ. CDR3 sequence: CASSLGEWAGGNTEAFF. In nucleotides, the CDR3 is TGCGCCAGCAGCTTGGGGGAGTGGGCAGGGGGAAACACTGAAGCTTTCTTT.